The clone carrying this T cell receptor beta chain occurred many times. The antigen is undetermined. This sample is drawn from a study of human T cells and chemical hapten exposure. V lost 5 bases, J lost 1 base, and 15 bases lay in between. This CDR3 spans 17 amino acids. Time point meaning: healthy volunteer bleed at 2 weeks. Blood, whole and unfractionated, served as the source for total RNA extraction. Notes on the study in general: Those TCRs sitting above 1 in 1000 frequency stayed the same with DPC sensitization.

Separate cDNA molecules received unique molecular identifiers, which the library attached to them. In TCRdb, the RACE reads were re-called with MiXCR into one record per CDR3 protein. Here the sample spans over 85,000 distinct CDR3 sequences, about 8.8% being singletons. The material sequenced was whole blood. The receptor was isolated from a female donor in good health. Some clones in this sample may be carry-over from other donors' samples. V is TRBV12-3 or TRBV12-4 and J is TRBJ2-6, with D hard to call. The CDR3 region is CASSASESLSGANVLTF. For the CDR3, the DNA is TGTGCCAGCAGTGCATCTGAGTCCCTTTCTGGGGCCAACGTCCTGACTTTC.